Below are 10 T cell receptor beta chains sequenced from a single sample in a study of CD8 T cells in ankylosing spondylitis. One entry per CDR3 protein, called by TCRdb with MiXCR from the 5' RACE reads. The table lists 80,000 to 90,000 distinct CDR3 sequences, around 30% of them singletons, with roughly 59% in the top ten. The sample taken for sequencing was blood, either unsorted or a sorted T cell fraction (not recorded which). The origin of the receptors is a male donor with ankylosing spondylitis or in good health (not recorded which).

The J gene is TRBJ2-7, the V gene TRBV20-1; TRBD2 might be the D (6 bases). The CDR3 is 16 residues long. Trimming shortened V by 6 bases and J by 8 bases, and 29 bases separated the two germline ends. From germline, CDR1 is DFQATT and CDR2 SNEGSKA (reference sequence). CDR3 residues: CSALGALAGRIIKQYF. The CDR3 bases are TGCAGTGCCTTAGGAGCCCTTGCGGGACGGATCATTAAGCAGTACTTC.

The V call is TRBV5-1, the J call TRBJ1-5; weak D call: TRBD1 (6 bases). The V gene lost 0 bases and the J gene lost 6 bases, with 16 bases spanning the gap. Germline loops: CDR1 SGHRS, CDR2 YFSETQ. This CDR3 has 16 residues. CDR3 residues: CASSLGAGTTGQPQHF. The CDR3 region has the DNA TGCGCCAGCAGCTTGGGAGCGGGGACAACCGGTCAGCCCCAGCATTTT.

The chain has TRBV7-2 and TRBJ2-1; either TRBD1 or TRBD2 may supply D (5 bases each). CDR3 length equals 13 residues. Germline V gene data show CDR1 as SGHTA and CDR2 as FQGNSA. The V and J ends lost 5 bases and 4 bases respectively, with 9 bases between them. CDR3 amino acids: CASSQGRYNEQFF. The CDR3 DNA sequence: TGTGCCAGCAGCCAGGGACGATACAATGAGCAGTTCTTC.

This clonotype has just a few counts. The V call is TRBV5-1, the J call TRBJ2-5; TRBD1 or TRBD2 may be the D gene (7 bases each). This CDR3 has 17 residues. Looked up from germline, CDR1 is SGHRS and CDR2 is YFSETQ. Trimming cost V 6 bases and J 2 bases, with 23 bases left between them. CDR3 loop: CASMPTGRGLSQETQYF. The CDR3, as DNA: TGCGCCAGCATGCCGACAGGGAGGGGTTTGAGTCAAGAGACCCAGTACTTC.

The chain links TRBV5-6 to TRBJ2-5; tentatively, D is TRBD1 or TRBD2 (5 bases each). Trimming left V 3 bases short and J 1 base short, with 7 bases between. Germline V gene lookup returns CDR1 SGHDT and CDR2 YYEEEE. The CDR3 is 13 amino acids. The CDR3 DNA sequence: TGTGCCAGCAGCTGGGGGACCCAAGAGACCCAGTACTTC. Translating gives CASSWGTQETQYF.

This clonotype was recorded a few times. V and J are TRBV28 and TRBJ1-5, with D unresolved. Germline lookup yields CDR1 MDHEN and CDR2 SYDVKM. This CDR3 has 17 amino acids. Trimming shortened V by 2 bases and J by 0 bases, and 14 bases separated the two germline ends. The CDR3: CASSLGTNYYSNQPQHF. CDR3 nucleotides: TGTGCCAGCAGTTTAGGTACGAACTATTATAGCAATCAGCCCCAGCATTTT.

The chain is built from TRBV5-5 and TRBJ2-2, with D tentatively TRBD2 (7 bases). Germline loops: CDR1 SGHKS, CDR2 YYEKEE (reference sequence). The CDR3 is made up of 17 amino acids. Trimming took off 1 base at V and 4 bases at J, with 17 bases between the two ends. The CDR3 coding sequence is TGTGCCAGCAGCTTGCGGTCGGGGGGCGCACTCACCGGGGAGCTGTTTTTT. Its protein product is CASSLRSGGALTGELFF.

This clonotype was counted ten times or more. J is TRBJ2-1 and V is TRBV5-1, with a possible D match to TRBD1 (6 bases). Germline V gene sequence: CDR1 SGHRS, CDR2 YFSETQ. CDR3 length: 15 residues. The V end was cut by 3 bases, the J end by 0 bases, with 10 bases between. CDR3 coding DNA: TGCGCCAGCAGCTCAGGACAGACCTCCTACAATGAGCAGTTCTTC. Translation gives CASSSGQTSYNEQFF.

This clonotype was counted only a few times. The chain combines TRBV18 with TRBJ2-3; 11 bases are shared with TRBD2. The CDR3 runs to 17 residues. Looked up from germline, CDR1 is KGHSH and CDR2 is LQKENI. V was pared by 5 bases and J by 0 bases, with 7 bases of the junction left unmatched. The CDR3 loop is CASSTMTSGISTDTQYF. CDR3 bases: TGTGCCAGCTCAACCATGACTAGCGGGATAAGCACAGATACGCAGTATTTT.

This clonotype was counted many times. The chain recombines TRBV5-1 with TRBJ2-5, with TRBD2 matching over 8 bases. The germline gives CDR1 SGHRS, CDR2 YFSETQ. The CDR3 length is 15 residues. The V gene end was trimmed by 2 bases and the J gene end by 5 bases; junction bases not matched to a gene: 8. The CDR3 here is CASSLSIAGQETQYF. The CDR3, as DNA: TGCGCCAGCAGCTTATCTATAGCGGGGCAGGAGACCCAGTACTTC. Supplemented by reference TRBV5-1 and TRBJ2-5, the full variable domain reads KAGVTQTPRYLIKTRGQQVTLSCSPISGHRSVSWYQQTPGQGLQFLFEYFSETQRNKGNFPGRFSGRQFSNSRSEMNVSTLELGDSALYLCASSLSIAGQETQYFGPGTRLLVL.